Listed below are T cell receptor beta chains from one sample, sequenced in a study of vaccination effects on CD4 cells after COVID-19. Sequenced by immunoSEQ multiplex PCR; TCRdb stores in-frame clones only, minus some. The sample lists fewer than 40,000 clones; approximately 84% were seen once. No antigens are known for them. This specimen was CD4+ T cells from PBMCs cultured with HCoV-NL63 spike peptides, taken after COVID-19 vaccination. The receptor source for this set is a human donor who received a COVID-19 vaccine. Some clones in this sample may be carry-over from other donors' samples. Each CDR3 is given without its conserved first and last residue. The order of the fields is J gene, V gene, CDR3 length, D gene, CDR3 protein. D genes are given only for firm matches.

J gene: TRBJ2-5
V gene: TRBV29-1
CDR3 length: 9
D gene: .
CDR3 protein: SVRAPETQY

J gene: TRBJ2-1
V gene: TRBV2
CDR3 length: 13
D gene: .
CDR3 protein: ASSELPPFYNEQF

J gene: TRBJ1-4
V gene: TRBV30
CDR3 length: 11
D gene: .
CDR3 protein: AWKNSPNEKLF

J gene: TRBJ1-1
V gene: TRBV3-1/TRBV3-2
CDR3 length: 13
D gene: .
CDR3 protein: ASSQDPRGYTEAF

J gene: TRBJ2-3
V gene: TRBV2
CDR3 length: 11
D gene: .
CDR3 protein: ASKQPSTDTQY

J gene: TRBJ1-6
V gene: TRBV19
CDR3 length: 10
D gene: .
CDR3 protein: ASKSPNSPLH

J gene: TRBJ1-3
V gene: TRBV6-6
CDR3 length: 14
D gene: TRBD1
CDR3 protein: ASSSHRDSFGNTIY

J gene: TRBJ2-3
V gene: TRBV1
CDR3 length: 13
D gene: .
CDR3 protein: TSTTAGEYTDTQY

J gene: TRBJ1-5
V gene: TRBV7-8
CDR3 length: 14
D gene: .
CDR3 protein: ASTPSWGYSNQPQH

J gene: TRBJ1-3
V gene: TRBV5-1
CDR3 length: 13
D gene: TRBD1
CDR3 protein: ASSPETVQGDTIY

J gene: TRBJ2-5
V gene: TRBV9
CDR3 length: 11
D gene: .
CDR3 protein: ASSEGSGETQY

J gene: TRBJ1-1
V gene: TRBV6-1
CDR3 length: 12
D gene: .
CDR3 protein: ASSELRGRTEAF

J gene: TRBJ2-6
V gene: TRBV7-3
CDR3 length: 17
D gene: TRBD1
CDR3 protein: ASSSRNRGHFPGANVLT

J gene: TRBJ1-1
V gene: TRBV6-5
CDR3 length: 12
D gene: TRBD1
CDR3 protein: ASSRQGGWTEAF

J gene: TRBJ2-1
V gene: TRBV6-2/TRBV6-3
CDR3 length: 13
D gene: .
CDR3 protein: ASSSQGRSYNEQF

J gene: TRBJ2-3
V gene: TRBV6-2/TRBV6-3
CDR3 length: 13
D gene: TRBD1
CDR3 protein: ASSPRQGYTDTQY

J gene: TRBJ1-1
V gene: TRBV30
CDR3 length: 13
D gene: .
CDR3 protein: AWSGRGRRNTEAF

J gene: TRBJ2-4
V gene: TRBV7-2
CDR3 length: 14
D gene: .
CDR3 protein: ASSLESSPGGYIQY

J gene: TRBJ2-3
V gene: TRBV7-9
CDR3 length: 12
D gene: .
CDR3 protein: ASSLATGGVTQY

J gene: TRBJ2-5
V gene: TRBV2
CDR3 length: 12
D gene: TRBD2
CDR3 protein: ASSGWSGGETQY

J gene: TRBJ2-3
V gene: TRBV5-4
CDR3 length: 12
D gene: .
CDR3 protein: ASSLGRAGDTQY

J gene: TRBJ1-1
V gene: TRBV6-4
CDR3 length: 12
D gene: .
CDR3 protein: ASSHGTGNTEAF

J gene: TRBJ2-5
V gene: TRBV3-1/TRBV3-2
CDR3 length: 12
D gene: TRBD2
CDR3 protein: ASSHGGVGETQY

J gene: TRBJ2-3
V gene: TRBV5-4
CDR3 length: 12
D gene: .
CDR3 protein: ASSYAGSTDTQY

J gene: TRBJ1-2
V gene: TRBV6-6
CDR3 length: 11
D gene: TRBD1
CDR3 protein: ASSSQGGYGYT

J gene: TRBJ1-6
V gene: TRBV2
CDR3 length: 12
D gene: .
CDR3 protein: ASSVREVNSPLH

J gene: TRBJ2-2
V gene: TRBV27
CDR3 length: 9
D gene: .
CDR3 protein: ATKNTGELF

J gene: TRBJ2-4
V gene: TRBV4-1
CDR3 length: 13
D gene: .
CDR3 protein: ASSHGILAKNIQY

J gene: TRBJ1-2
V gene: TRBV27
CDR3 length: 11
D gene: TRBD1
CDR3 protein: ASSFAGGNGYT

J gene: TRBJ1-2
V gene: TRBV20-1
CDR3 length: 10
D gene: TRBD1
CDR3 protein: SASEGAYGYT

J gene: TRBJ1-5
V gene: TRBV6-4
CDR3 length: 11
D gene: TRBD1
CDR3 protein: ASDRTGVKPQH

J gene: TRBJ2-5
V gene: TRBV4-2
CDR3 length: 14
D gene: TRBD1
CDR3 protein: ASSQGDRDFMETQY

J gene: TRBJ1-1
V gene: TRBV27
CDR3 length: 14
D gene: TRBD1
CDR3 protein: ASSTIGQGRDTEAF

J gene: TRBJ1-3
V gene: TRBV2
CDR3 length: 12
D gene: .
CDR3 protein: ASSERRGGNTIY

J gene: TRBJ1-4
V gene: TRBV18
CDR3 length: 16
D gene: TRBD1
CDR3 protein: ASSPIHVSGAGGEKLF

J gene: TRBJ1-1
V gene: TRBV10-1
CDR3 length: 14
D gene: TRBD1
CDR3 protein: ASSEYRGHSYTEAF

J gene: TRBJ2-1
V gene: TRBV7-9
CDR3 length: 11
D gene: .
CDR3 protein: ASSTSGYNEQF

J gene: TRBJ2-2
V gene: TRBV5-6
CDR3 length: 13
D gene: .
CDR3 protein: ASSMNRLNTGELF

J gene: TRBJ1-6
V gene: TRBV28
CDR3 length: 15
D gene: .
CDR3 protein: ASSFDPRSRVNSPLH

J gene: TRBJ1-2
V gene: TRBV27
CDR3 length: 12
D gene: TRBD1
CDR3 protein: ASSPRGPLYGYT

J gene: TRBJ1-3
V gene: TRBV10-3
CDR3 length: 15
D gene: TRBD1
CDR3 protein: AISAQTGRANGNTIY

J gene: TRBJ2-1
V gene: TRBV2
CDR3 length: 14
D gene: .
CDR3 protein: ASSGEGRGSYNEQF

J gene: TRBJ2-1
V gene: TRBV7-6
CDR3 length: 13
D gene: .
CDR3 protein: ASSAKGQLFNEQF

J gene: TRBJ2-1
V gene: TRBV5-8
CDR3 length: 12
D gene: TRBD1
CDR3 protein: ASPGTGGYNEQF

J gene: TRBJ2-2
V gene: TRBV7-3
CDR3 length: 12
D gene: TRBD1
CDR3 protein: ASRDRGNTGELF

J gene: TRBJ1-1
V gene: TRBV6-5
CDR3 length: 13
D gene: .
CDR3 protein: ASSSPRLMNTEAF

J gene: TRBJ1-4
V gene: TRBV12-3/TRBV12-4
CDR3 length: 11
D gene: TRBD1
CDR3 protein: ASSTGGGEKLF

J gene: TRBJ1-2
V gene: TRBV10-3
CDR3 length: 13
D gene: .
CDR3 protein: ATRTDPLANYGYT

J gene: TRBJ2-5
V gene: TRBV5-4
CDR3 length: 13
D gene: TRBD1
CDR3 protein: ASSSPGQGQETQY

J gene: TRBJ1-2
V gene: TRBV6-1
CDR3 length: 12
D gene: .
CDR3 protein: ASSELGANYGYT

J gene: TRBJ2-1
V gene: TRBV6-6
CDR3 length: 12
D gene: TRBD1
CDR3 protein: ASSIGTGYNEQF